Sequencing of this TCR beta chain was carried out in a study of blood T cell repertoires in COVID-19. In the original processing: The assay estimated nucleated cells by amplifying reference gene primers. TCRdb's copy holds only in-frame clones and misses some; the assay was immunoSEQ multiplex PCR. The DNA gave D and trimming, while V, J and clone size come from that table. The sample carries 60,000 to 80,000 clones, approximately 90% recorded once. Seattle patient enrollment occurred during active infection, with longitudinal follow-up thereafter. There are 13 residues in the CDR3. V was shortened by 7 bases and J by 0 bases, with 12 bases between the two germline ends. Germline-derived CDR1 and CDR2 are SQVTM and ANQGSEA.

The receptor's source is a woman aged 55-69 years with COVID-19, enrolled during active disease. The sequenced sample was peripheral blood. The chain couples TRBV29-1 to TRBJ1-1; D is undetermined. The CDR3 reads CSGHTNMNTEAFF. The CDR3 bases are TGCAGCGGTCACACGAACATGAACACTGAAGCTTTCTTT.